A selection of T cell receptor beta chains follows, all from one sample in a study of regulatory T cells in long-lasting Graves disease. TCRdb fed the multiplex PCR reads into MiXCR, producing one record per CDR3 protein. The sample shows more than 400,000 distinct CDR3 sequences, 15% to 20% of them seen only once. These sequences were also reported in another study, on T cells in Graves' hyperthyroidism and ophthalmopathy.

The sample consisted of peripheral blood mononuclear cells (PBMCs), taken at new diagnosis, from a patient treated with antithyroid drugs. These receptors all come from a woman aged 30 to 39 with Graves disease. The CDR3 runs from the conserved cysteine through the conserved F or W. The order of the fields is V gene, J gene, clone size, CDR3 protein. Size is stated for part of the rows, as once, few or many counts, or as a class when the clone is expanded.

V: TRBV6-1
J: TRBJ2-2
size: NA
CDR3: CASRGGQDTGELFF

V: TRBV6-5
J: TRBJ1-2
size: few
CDR3: CASSYSRAGASGYTF

V: TRBV28
J: TRBJ2-2
size: many
CDR3: CASRRGYFSGELFF

V: TRBV3-1
J: TRBJ2-1
size: many
CDR3: CASSQADRGEQFF

V: TRBV6-2/TRBV6-3
J: TRBJ2-5
size: many
CDR3: CASTDGGSQETQYF

V: TRBV14
J: TRBJ2-1
size: NA
CDR3: CASSRREFSEQFF

V: TRBV10-3
J: TRBJ2-1
size: NA
CDR3: CAIMSGSSNEQFF

V: TRBV20-1
J: TRBJ2-5
size: many
CDR3: CSARTLFTSGSGETQYF

V: TRBV6-2/TRBV6-3
J: TRBJ2-2
size: many
CDR3: CASSSARRLAGVNTGELFF

V: TRBV6-1
J: TRBJ1-3
size: NA
CDR3: CASSVSFGGWENTIYF

V: TRBV12-3/TRBV12-4
J: TRBJ2-5
size: many
CDR3: CASSLRRGSETQYF

V: TRBV4-1
J: TRBJ1-1
size: many
CDR3: CASSQEVLLNTEAFF

V: TRBV11-2
J: TRBJ2-1
size: few
CDR3: CASRSLRGIYEQFF

V: TRBV6-5
J: TRBJ1-2
size: few
CDR3: CASSYSKPIYGYTF

V: TRBV6-1
J: TRBJ2-5
size: NA
CDR3: CASSPTGQGVVRETQYF

V: TRBV5-5
J: TRBJ2-3
size: few
CDR3: CASSFSSGRVAIKFTDTQYF

V: TRBV19
J: TRBJ2-2
size: few
CDR3: CATGSTRRDTGELFF

V: TRBV9
J: TRBJ2-1
size: NA
CDR3: CASSVVAGLEQFF

V: TRBV9
J: TRBJ2-3
size: NA
CDR3: CASSPRPAGDGDTQYF

V: TRBV6-1
J: TRBJ2-7
size: many
CDR3: CASTQGGQGTYEQYF

V: TRBV5-1
J: TRBJ1-2
size: many
CDR3: CASSKRYSRIYGYTF

V: TRBV10-3
J: TRBJ1-2
size: many
CDR3: CAISSSPGVPASNYGYTF

V: TRBV27
J: TRBJ1-2
size: many
CDR3: CASANVAPTDYGYTF

V: TRBV30
J: TRBJ1-2
size: many
CDR3: CAWTGQLYGYTF

V: TRBV6-1
J: TRBJ2-3
size: NA
CDR3: CASLAMRQGALTDTQYF